This T cell receptor (beta chain) was captured by sequencing in a study of radiotherapy plus CTLA-4 blockade in lung cancer. Background on the study: Objective responses emerged in 15% to 20% of patients, and 31% attained disease control.

The study gave focal radiation plus ipilimumab CTLA-4 blockade to patients with chemo-refractory metastatic non-small-cell lung cancer. Generated by immunoSEQ multiplex PCR, the TCRdb table keeps only in-frame clones and is missing some. This table has about 120,000 clones, 80% to 90% appearing once. Trimming removed 3 bases from V and 4 bases from J, with 19 bases in between. The CDR3 sequence is 16 residues long. The germline CDR1 and CDR2 sequences are SGHRS and YFSETQ. Whole-study findings and limits: Radiotherapy was combined with ipilimumab, and tumor-derived TCR clones then expanded in blood. Early clone dynamics of blood T cells, plus interferon-beta, reportedly predicted response best.

Concerning this clone itself: No antigen is known for it.

This rearrangement joins TRBV5-1 to TRBJ1-1, with a possible D match to TRBD1 (6 bases). This receptor was identified in a human donor with non-small cell lung cancer that progressed on radiotherapy plus ipilimumab. The input for sequencing was peripheral blood, taken from a patient treated with radiotherapy plus ipilimumab. CDR3 DNA: TGCGCCAGCAGCTCCAGGGAGTTCGGGGGCGGCACTGAAGCTTTCTTT. Its translation: CASSSREFGGGTEAFF.